The clone carrying this T cell receptor beta chain was seen a handful of times. Its specificity is unknown. Primers used in a second PCR of about 6 to 11 cycles were a sample-barcoded 5' primer and a J-beta primer mix. TCRdb itself ran the 5' RACE reads through MiXCR, one entry per CDR3 protein. The sample has some 1,000,000 distinct CDR3 sequences; approximately 25% are singletons. The entry originates in a study of blood T cells in healthy people across ages. Broader study findings: Unsorted PBMC input precluded a conclusive naive versus antigen-experienced comparison. Long-lived donors had more naive CD4+ cells and higher diversity than aged donors.

V was trimmed by 6 bases and J by 1 base, leaving 18 bases between them. Germline CDR1 reads MNHNY; CDR2 reads SVGAGI (reference sequence). This CDR3 has 16 amino acids. No fewer than 6 million PBMCs went into each sample. These same data were also listed under a study on T cells of mothers and their children. That study reports: Mothers and children who were related shared slightly more overlap than unrelated pairs, but not significantly more.

The chain is built from TRBV6-6 and TRBJ2-5; a possible D gene is TRBD1 (6 bases). The receptor's source is a girl aged 2-10 years in good health. The specimen was blood. CDR3 bases: TGTGCCAGCAGGGACCCAACCCAGGGGATCCAAGAGACCCAGTACTTC. Residues: CASRDPTQGIQETQYF.